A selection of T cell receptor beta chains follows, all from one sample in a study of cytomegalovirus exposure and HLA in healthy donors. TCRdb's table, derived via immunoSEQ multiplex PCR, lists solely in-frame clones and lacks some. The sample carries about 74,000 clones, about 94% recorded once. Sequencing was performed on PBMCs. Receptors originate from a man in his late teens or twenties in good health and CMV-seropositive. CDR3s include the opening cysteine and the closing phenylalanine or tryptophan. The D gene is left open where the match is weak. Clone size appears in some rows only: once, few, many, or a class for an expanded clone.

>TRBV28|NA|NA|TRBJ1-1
TGTGCCAGCCAGACTGTCAACACTGAAGCTTTCTTT
CASQTVNTEAFF
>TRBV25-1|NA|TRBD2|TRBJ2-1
TGTGCCAGCAGTCTAACTAGCGGGAGTAACAATGAGCAGTTCTTC
CASSLTSGSNNEQFF
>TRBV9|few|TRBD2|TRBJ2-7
TGTGCCAGCAGCCCCTCCGGGGGGGTAGACCCCGAAGAAGATTCCTACGAGCAGTACTTC
CASSPSGGVDPEEDSYEQYF
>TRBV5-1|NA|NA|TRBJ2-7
TGCGCCAGCAGCTCGGACAGCGGCGAGCAGTACTTC
CASSSDSGEQYF
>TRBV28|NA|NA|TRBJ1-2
TGTGCCAGCATCCTAGAGAGTCCCGCTGGCTACACCTTC
CASILESPAGYTF
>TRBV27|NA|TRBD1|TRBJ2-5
TGTGCCAGCAGTTCAACAGGGGGTGTGACCCAGTACTTC
CASSSTGGVTQYF
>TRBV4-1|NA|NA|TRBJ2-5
TGCGCCAGCAGCTCCCGGGGGGAGACCCAGTACTTC
CASSSRGETQYF
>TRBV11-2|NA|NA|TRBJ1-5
TGTGCCAGCAGCTTAGGGTTCGGTCAGCCCCAGCATTTT
CASSLGFGQPQHF
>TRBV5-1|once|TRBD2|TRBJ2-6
TGCGCCAGCAGTCCCTCTAGCGGGGTTACTCCTGGGGCCAACGTCCTGACTTTC
CASSPSSGVTPGANVLTF
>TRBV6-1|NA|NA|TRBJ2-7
TGTGCCAGCAGTTTTTTAGGGGACGAGCAGTACTTC
CASSFLGDEQYF
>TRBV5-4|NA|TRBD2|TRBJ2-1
TGTGCCAGCAGCGGCGGACTAGACGTCGTTGAGCAGTTCTTC
CASSGGLDVVEQFF
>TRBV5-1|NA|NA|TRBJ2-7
TGCGCCAGCAGCTTGGATCCAGGGAACTACGAGCAGTACTTC
CASSLDPGNYEQYF
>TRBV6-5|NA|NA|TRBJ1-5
TGTGCCAGCAGTTCCAGGGAAGGTCAGCCCCAGCATTTT
CASSSREGQPQHF
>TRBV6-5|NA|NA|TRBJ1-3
TGTGCCAGCAGTACGGGGTCCGGAAACACCATATATTTT
CASSTGSGNTIYF
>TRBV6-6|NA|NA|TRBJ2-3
TGTGCCAGCAGTTACGTGGCAGGGACAGATACGCAGTATTTT
CASSYVAGTDTQYF
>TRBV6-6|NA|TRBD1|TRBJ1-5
TGTGCCAGCAGTTGGACAGGGCAGGGAGCCCAGCATTTT
CASSWTGQGAQHF
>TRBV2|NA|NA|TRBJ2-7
TGTGCCAGCAGTGAGGCGACAGGCTCCTACGAGCAGTACTTC
CASSEATGSYEQYF
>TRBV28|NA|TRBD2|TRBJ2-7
TGTGCCAGCGCCGGCCGAAGCGCGGGAGAAGCCCCCTACGAGCAGTACTTC
CASAGRSAGEAPYEQYF
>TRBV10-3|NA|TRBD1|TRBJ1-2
TGTGCCATCAGTGAGTCCCCCTCGGGACAGGGAGCGGGCTACACCTTC
CAISESPSGQGAGYTF
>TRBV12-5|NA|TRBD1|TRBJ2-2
TGTGCTAGTGGTTTGATAGGGACAGGGTCCACCGGGGAGCTGTTTTTT
CASGLIGTGSTGELFF
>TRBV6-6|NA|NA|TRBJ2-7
TGTGCCAGCAGTTACTCGGACACACCCTTTACCTACGAGCAGTACTTC
CASSYSDTPFTYEQYF
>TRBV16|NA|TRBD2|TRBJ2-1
TGTGCCAGCAGCCTGGGACTAGCGGTTTACAATGAGCAGTTCTTC
CASSLGLAVYNEQFF
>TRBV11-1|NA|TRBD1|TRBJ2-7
TGTGCCAGCAGCCTGAGACAGGGGGTAAGGGAGCAGTACTTC
CASSLRQGVREQYF
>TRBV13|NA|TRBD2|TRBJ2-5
TGTGCCAGCAGCTCTCCCTCTCCTAGCGGTCAAGAGACCCAGTACTTC
CASSSPSPSGQETQYF
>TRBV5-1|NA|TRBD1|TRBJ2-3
TGCGCCAGCAGTCCCCAGGGGGCTGGCACAGATACGCAGTATTTT
CASSPQGAGTDTQYF
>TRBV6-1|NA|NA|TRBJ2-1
TGTGCCAGCAGAATTATCCCGGATGAGCAGTTCTTC
CASRIIPDEQFF
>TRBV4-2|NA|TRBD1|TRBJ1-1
TGTGCCAGCAGCCAAGATCTGACAGGGGGGATGAACACTGAAGCTTTCTTT
CASSQDLTGGMNTEAFF
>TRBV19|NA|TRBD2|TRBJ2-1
TGTGCCAGTAGTCAGGTAGCGGGAGGGAGATACAATGAGCAGTTCTTC
CASSQVAGGRYNEQFF
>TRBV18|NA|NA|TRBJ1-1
TGTGCCAGCTCACCACCAGGAGATAGTGACGTTTTCTTT
CASSPPGDSDVFF
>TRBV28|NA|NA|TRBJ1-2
TGTGCCAGCAGTTTATGGTCTGACGGGTATGGCTACACCTTC
CASSLWSDGYGYTF
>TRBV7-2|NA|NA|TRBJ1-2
TGTGCCAGCACTCCAACGAACGGGTATTATGGCTACACCTTC
CASTPTNGYYGYTF
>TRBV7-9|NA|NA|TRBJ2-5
TGTGCCAGCAGCTCCAAACGGACTACCGTTAGGGAGACCCAGTACTTC
CASSSKRTTVRETQYF
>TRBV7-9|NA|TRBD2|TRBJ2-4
TGTGCCAGCAGCTTAAGGTCTAGCGGGAGTGGTAAAAACATTCAGTACTTC
CASSLRSSGSGKNIQYF
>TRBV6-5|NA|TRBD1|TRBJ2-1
TGTGCCAGCAGCCCCTCAGGGGGAGACAATGAGCAGTTCTTC
CASSPSGGDNEQFF
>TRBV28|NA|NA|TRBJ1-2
TGTGCCAGCAGTTCTGGGGGCGCCGTGGATGGCTACACCTTC
CASSSGGAVDGYTF
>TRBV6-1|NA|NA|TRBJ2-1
TGTGCCAGCAGTCAGCGGAATGAGCAGTTCTTC
CASSQRNEQFF
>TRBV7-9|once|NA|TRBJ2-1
TGTGCCAGCAGCCCCTGGGTAATGCGGGGACCGTACAATGAGCAGTTCTTC
CASSPWVMRGPYNEQFF
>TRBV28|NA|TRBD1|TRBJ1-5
TGTGCATCCAAGACAGGGGTGGATGGTAGCAATCAGCCCCAGCATTTT
CASKTGVDGSNQPQHF
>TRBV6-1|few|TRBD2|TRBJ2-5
TGTGCCAGCAGTGACCTTAGCGGGAGGAGAGAGACCCAGTACTTC
CASSDLSGRRETQYF
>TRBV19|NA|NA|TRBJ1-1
TGTGCCAGTAGTATAAGGGGCAGATGGGCTTTCTTT
CASSIRGRWAFF
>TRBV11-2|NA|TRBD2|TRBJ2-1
TGTGCCAGCAGCTTAGATCGCGCTAGCGGGAGCTCCTACAATGAGCAGTTCTTC
CASSLDRASGSSYNEQFF
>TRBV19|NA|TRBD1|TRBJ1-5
TGTGCCAGTAGTTCTCAACCGGGACAGTTCCATCAGCCCCAGCATTTT
CASSSQPGQFHQPQHF
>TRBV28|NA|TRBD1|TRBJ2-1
TGTGCCAGCAGTTCACGGTGGGACAGGGGGCGGGTGGGCGAGCAGTTCTTC
CASSSRWDRGRVGEQFF
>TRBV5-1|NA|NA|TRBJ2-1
TGCGCCAGCAGCTACCGACAGTTCAATGAGCAGTTCTTC
CASSYRQFNEQFF
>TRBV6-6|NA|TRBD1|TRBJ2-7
TGTGCCAGCAGTACGGACAGGGGGCTTGCCTTC
CASSTDRGLAF
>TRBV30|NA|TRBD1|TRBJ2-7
TGTGCCTGGAGTCCTGGGACAGGGGGCTACGAGCAGTACTTC
CAWSPGTGGYEQYF
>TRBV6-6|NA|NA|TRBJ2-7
TGTGCCAGCACCTTGACAGGACACGAGCAGTACTTC
CASTLTGHEQYF
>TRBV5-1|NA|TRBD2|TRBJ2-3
TGCGCCAGCAGCTTCGGGCCAGCGGGAACCGGGGATACGCAGTATTTT
CASSFGPAGTGDTQYF
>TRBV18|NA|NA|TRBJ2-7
TGTGCCAGCTCACCAGACTTACGTGGAGAGCAGTACTTC
CASSPDLRGEQYF
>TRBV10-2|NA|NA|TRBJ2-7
TGCGCCACCTCCGGAGGGTACGAGCAGTACTTC
CATSGGYEQYF
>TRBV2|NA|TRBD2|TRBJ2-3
TGTGCCAGCATTGGCGGGAGGTTAAATACGCAGTATTTT
CASIGGRLNTQYF
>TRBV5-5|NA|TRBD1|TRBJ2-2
TGTGCCAGCAGCCCGACAGGGCAAGATAGGGAGCTGTTTTTT
CASSPTGQDRELFF
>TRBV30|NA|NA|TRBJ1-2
TGTGCCTGGAGTTTGGGCCTCAGGGGCTACACCTTC
CAWSLGLRGYTF
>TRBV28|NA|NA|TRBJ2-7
TGTGCCAGCAGTTTAGCGGCGATCGGAAACTACGAGCAGTACTTC
CASSLAAIGNYEQYF